This entry lists 23 T cell receptor beta chains sequenced from one sample in a study of T cell responses to AZD1222 COVID-19 vaccine. Using immunoSEQ multiplex PCR, the repertoire was profiled, and TCRdb retains in-frame clones only, with some absent. The sample carries about 160,000 clones, roughly 90% recorded once. Sequenced here: peripheral blood, sampled 28 days after the second AZD1222 dose. These receptors all come from an adult who received the AZD1222 COVID-19 vaccine.

This clone was recorded a few times. The chain uses TRBV12-5 and TRBJ2-1; D remains unclear. CDR1 LGHNT and CDR2 FRNRAP come from the germline V gene. The CDR3 has 12 amino acids. V dropped 4 bases and J dropped 4 bases, with 5 bases sitting between them. CDR3 sequence: CASGWRYNEQFF. DNA of the CDR3: TGTGCTAGTGGTTGGCGTTACAATGAGCAGTTCTTC. Looking up the rest from reference TRBV12-5 and TRBJ2-1 gives the full variable domain: DARVTQTPRHKVTEMGQEVTMRCQPILGHNTVFWYRQTMMQGLELLAYFRNRAPLDDSGMPKDRFSAEMPDATLATLKIQPSEPRDSAVYFCASGWRYNEQFFGPGTRLTVL.

There are a few counts of this clone. The chain links TRBV6-1 to TRBJ1-2; the D is unclear. Germline lookup yields CDR1 MNHNS and CDR2 SASEGT. V was clipped by 5 bases and J by 5 bases, with 12 bases between them. This CDR3 has 13 amino acids. CDR3 nucleotides: TGTGCCAGCAGTTTACGAGACGGTTATGGCTACACCTTC. It specifies CASSLRDGYGYTF.

The gene calls are TRBV19 and TRBJ1-1, with 10 positions matching TRBD1. The CDR3 runs to 15 residues. Trimming cost V 7 bases and J 6 bases; bases outside gene matches: 11. From germline, CDR1 is LNHDA and CDR2 SQIVND (reference sequence). The CDR3 coding sequence is TGTGCCAGTAAGAGGGACAGGGGTAGGAGCGCTGAAGCTTTCTTT. This codes for CASKRDRGRSAEAFF.

The chain joins TRBV27 to TRBJ1-5; D gene uncertain. The length of the CDR3 is 14 residues. Trimming stripped 8 bases from V and 4 bases from J, with 15 bases between. Per germline, CDR1 MNHEY and CDR2 SMNVEV (reference sequence). The CDR3 protein is CASRNRDLNQPQHF. The CDR3 DNA reads TGTGCCAGCCGAAACAGAGACCTGAATCAGCCCCAGCATTTT.

The rearrangement joins TRBV5-1 to TRBJ2-5, with TRBD2 identical over 10 bases. Germline V gene sequence: CDR1 SGHRS, CDR2 YFSETQ. CDR3 length: 16 residues. V shed 4 bases and J 5 bases; nucleotides not matched to a gene: 11. CDR3 loop: CASSIASGRGEETQYF. CDR3 coding DNA: TGCGCCAGCAGCATCGCTAGCGGGAGAGGGGAGGAGACCCAGTACTTC. The full variable domain, in which reference TRBV5-1 and TRBJ2-5 provide the parts outside the CDR3, is KAGVTQTPRYLIKTRGQQVTLSCSPISGHRSVSWYQQTPGQGLQFLFEYFSETQRNKGNFPGRFSGRQFSNSRSEMNVSTLELGDSALYLCASSIASGRGEETQYFGPGTRLLVL.

The chain recombines TRBV11-1 with TRBJ1-2; D gene ambiguous. The CDR3 loop spans 16 amino acids. Germline assignment: CDR1 SGHAT and CDR2 FQDESV (reference sequence). The V gene lost 2 bases and the J gene lost 6 bases, with 19 bases spanning the gap. The CDR3 region has the DNA TGTGCCAGCAGCTTAATGAGGGCCGAAAATCCGAATGGCTACACCTTC. Protein: CASSLMRAENPNGYTF.

This clone turned up a few times. The chain couples TRBV4-3 to TRBJ2-4, with a tentative D call TRBD2 (5 bases). Trimming pared 3 bases from V and 7 bases from J, leaving 13 bases between. CDR1 is LGHNA and CDR2 is YSLEER in the germline V gene. CDR3 length: 14 amino acids. The chain's CDR3 is CASSQDLSYNIQYF. For the CDR3, the DNA is TGCGCCAGCAGCCAGGACTTGTCTTATAACATTCAGTACTTC.

This clone was seen just once. The rearrangement uses TRBV14 and TRBJ1-1; the D is unclear. The CDR3 contains 12 residues. V lost 8 bases, J lost 3 bases, and 10 bases lay in between. The germline CDR1 and CDR2 sequences are SGHDN and FVKESK. For the CDR3, the DNA is TGTGCCAGCGCCCGGGGAGACACTGAAGCTTTCTTT. It specifies CASARGDTEAFF.

The gene calls are TRBV29-1 and TRBJ2-5; 10 bases fit TRBD2. The trim removed 6 bases at V and 3 bases at J, leaving 4 bases unmatched. The CDR3 runs 13 residues. The germline V gene has CDR1 SQVTM and CDR2 ANQGSEA. The DNA for the CDR3 is TGCAGCGTCCTAACTAGCGGGGAAGAGACCCAGTACTTC. This translates into CSVLTSGEETQYF.

The chain has TRBV18 and TRBJ1-1; possible D gene TRBD1, 6 bases. The V end lost 3 bases, the J end lost 4 bases, and 15 bases lay between the germline ends. The CDR3 loop spans 15 amino acids. Germline V gene data show CDR1 as KGHSH and CDR2 as LQKENI. CDR3: CASSPAGGAGTEAFF. The CDR3 DNA reads as TGTGCCAGCTCACCTGCCGGGGGGGCTGGCACTGAAGCTTTCTTT.

The V gene is TRBV30, the J gene TRBJ1-2; the D gene is possibly TRBD1 (5 bases). V shed 8 bases and J shed 3 bases, with 10 bases lying between them. The CDR3 has 11 amino acids. Germline CDR1 is GTSNPN and CDR2 is SVGIG (reference sequence). Written as DNA, the CDR3 is TGTGCCCAGGGCAGTTACTATGGCTACACCTTC. As protein: CAQGSYYGYTF.

The chain couples TRBV5-1 to TRBJ2-7; D gene unclear. The CDR3 contains 12 residues. The V end lost 6 bases, the J end lost 2 bases, and 9 bases lay between the germline ends. Germline CDR1 SGHRS, CDR2 YFSETQ. CDR3 protein: CASTAETYEQYF. In DNA form, the CDR3 reads TGCGCCAGCACTGCGGAGACCTACGAGCAGTACTTC.

The chain has TRBV3-1 (or the pseudogene TRBV3-2) and TRBJ1-1, with D hard to call. Germline V gives CDR1 LGHDT, CDR2 YNNKEL (reference sequence). The CDR3 has 15 residues. Trimming pared 2 bases from V and 5 bases from J, leaving 15 bases between. In nucleotides, the CDR3 is TGTGCCAGCAGCCAACGGCGGGATGGTGCGACTGAAGCTTTCTTT. The encoded protein is CASSQRRDGATEAFF.

The chain links TRBV12-5 to TRBJ2-4; possibly TRBD2 for D (6 bases). The CDR3 has 15 amino acids. CDR1 is LGHNT, CDR2 FRNRAP, per germline. Trimming stripped 2 bases from V and 1 base from J, with 9 bases between. In DNA, the CDR3 is TGTGCTAGTGGTTTGCAGGGACTGGCCAAAAACATTCAGTACTTC. It yields the protein CASGLQGLAKNIQYF.

V is TRBV6-5 and J is TRBJ1-1; D is unclear. Germline V lookup: CDR1 MNHEY, CDR2 SVGAGI. The CDR3 sequence is 16 residues long. Trimming stripped 0 bases from V and 0 bases from J, with 11 bases between. The CDR3 coding sequence is TGTGCCAGCAGTTACTCGAGTTGGACTTTGAACACTGAAGCTTTCTTT. Translation gives CASSYSSWTLNTEAFF.

V is TRBV12-3 or TRBV12-4 and J is TRBJ1-5; unclear D gene. The length of the CDR3 is 13 residues. Between the trimmed V and J ends, which lost 3 bases and 6 bases, there was a span of 9 bases. The CDR3 sequence: CASSFGSAQPQHF. Written as DNA, the CDR3 is TGTGCCAGCAGTTTCGGCAGTGCTCAGCCCCAGCATTTT.

This chain joins TRBV10-3 and TRBJ1-2; D is unresolved. V was clipped by 11 bases and J by 10 bases, with 14 bases between them. The CDR3 totals 10 residues. Germline CDR1 ENHRY, CDR2 SYGVKD. The CDR3 DNA is TGTGCCGCGGGAGCGATCAACTACACCTTC. Its translation is CAAGAINYTF.

In this sample, this clone turned up a few times. The chain joins TRBV20-1 to TRBJ1-5, with 9 positions matching TRBD1. In germline, CDR1 is DFQATT, CDR2 SNEGSKA (reference sequence). Germline trimming cut 3 bases from V and 6 bases from J; bases unmatched to any gene: 9. The length of the CDR3 is 15 residues. The CDR3 is CSASVPGTGSQPQHF. CDR3 coding DNA: TGCAGTGCTAGTGTCCCTGGGACAGGGAGTCAGCCCCAGCATTTT.

V and J are TRBV7-2 and TRBJ1-2, with a possible D match to TRBD1 (6 bases). The germline CDR1 and CDR2 sequences are SGHTA and FQGNSA. The ends were cut back, 3 bases at V and 1 base at J, with 12 bases in the middle. The CDR3 has 15 amino acids. CDR3 bases: TGTGCCAGCAGCTTTTCTGGGGACATTAACTATGGCTACACCTTC. Amino acids: CASSFSGDINYGYTF.

V usage is TRBV20-1 and J usage is TRBJ1-2; TRBD1 matches 9 bases. This CDR3 has 11 amino acids. Germline V lookup: CDR1 DFQATT, CDR2 SNEGSKA (reference sequence). CDR3 loop: CSGQGNYGYTF. CDR3 DNA sequence: TGCAGCGGACAGGGGAACTATGGCTACACCTTC.

The chain has TRBV9 and TRBJ1-1, with a weak D call TRBD1 (5 bases). In germline, CDR1 is SGDLS, CDR2 YYNGEE. Trimming took 0 bases from V and 7 from J, leaving 16 bases between them. CDR3 length: 15 amino acids. CDR3 coding DNA: TGTGCCAGCAGCGTAGTATCAGAGGGGCAAAGTGAAGCTTTCTTT. Its translation: CASSVVSEGQSEAFF.

V is TRBV10-3 and J is TRBJ2-2; TRBD1 matches at 9 bases. The CDR3 has 15 residues. V gave up 6 bases and J gave up 7 bases; unmatched junction bases: 9. In germline, CDR1 is ENHRY, CDR2 SYGVKD. CDR3 loop: CAISPGTGTIGELFF. As DNA, the CDR3 is TGTGCCATCAGCCCCGGGACAGGGACTATCGGGGAGCTGTTTTTT.

The chain is built from TRBV12-3 or TRBV12-4 and TRBJ2-7; the match to TRBD1 covers 9 bases. CDR3 size: 13 residues. V trimming: 7 bases; J trimming: 6 bases; junction bases outside the gene matches: 7. The CDR3 region has the DNA TGTGCCAGCAAAGGACAGGGGCTGGGCGAGCAGTACTTC. Its protein product is CASKGQGLGEQYF.